This T cell receptor beta chain was captured by sequencing in a study of breast tumors, draining lymph nodes, adjacent tissues. Overall study findings and caveats: Luminal-like breast cancer showed significantly greater tumor-nontumor repertoire similarity than basal-like breast cancer did. Tumors had less TCR diversity than lymph nodes, more than nontumor tissue.

In its sample, this clonotype was seen a few times. The antigen is unknown. Via MiXCR, TCRdb re-called the multiplex PCR reads, giving one row per CDR3 protein. Among 150,000 to 200,000 distinct CDR3 sequences, 30% to 35% were seen once, and the ten largest hold roughly 4.5%. The length of the CDR3 is 17 residues. Trimming cost V 4 bases and J 7 bases; bases outside gene matches: 13. Germline lookup yields CDR1 LGHNT and CDR2 FRNRAP. Samples came from axillary lymph nodes draining the breast cancer. V usage is TRBV12-5 and J usage is TRBJ2-4, with 10 bases lining up with TRBD1. Sequenced material: axillary lymph node tissue. The source is a female donor with breast cancer. Some clones in this sample may be carry-over from other donors' samples. CDR3 sequence (DNA): TGTGCTAGTGGTTCCTCCGGGACAGGGGTCTACAAGAACATTCAGTACTTC. Protein sequence: CASGSSGTGVYKNIQYF.